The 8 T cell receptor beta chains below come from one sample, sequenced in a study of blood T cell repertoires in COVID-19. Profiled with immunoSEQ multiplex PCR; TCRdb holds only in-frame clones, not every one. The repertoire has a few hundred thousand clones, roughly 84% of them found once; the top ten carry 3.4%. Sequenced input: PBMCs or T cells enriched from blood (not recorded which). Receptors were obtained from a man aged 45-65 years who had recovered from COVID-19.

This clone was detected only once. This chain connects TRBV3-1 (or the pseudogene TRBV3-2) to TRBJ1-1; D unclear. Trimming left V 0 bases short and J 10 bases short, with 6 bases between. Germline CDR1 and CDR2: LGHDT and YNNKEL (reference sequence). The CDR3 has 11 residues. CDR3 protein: CASSQDRVAFF. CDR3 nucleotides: TGTGCCAGCAGCCAAGATCGGGTAGCTTTCTTT.

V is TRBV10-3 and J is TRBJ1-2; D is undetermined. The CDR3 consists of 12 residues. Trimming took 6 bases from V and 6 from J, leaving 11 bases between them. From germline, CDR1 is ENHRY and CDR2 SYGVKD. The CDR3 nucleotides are TGTGCCATCAGCCCCCGCGAGGATGGCTACACCTTC. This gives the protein CAISPREDGYTF.

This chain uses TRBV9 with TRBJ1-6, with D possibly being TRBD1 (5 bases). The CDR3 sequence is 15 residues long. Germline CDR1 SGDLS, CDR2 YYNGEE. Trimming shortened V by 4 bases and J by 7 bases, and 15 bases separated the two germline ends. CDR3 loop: CASSPSVTVNSPLHF. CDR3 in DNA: TGTGCCAGCAGCCCCAGCGTGACAGTAAATTCACCCCTCCACTTT.

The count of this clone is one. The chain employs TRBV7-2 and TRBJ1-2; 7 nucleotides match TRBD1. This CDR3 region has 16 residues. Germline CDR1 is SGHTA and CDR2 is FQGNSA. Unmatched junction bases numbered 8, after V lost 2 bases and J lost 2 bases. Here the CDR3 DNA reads TGTGCCAGCAGCTTACGTTCCCAGGGGGTGAACTATGGCTACACCTTC. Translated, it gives CASSLRSQGVNYGYTF.

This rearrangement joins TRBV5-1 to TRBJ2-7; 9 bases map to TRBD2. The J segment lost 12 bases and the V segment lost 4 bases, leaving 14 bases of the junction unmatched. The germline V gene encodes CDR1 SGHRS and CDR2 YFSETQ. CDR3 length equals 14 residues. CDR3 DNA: TGCGCCAGCAGCCCGGGGGTAGCGGGAGTAGGTCCGTACTTC. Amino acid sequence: CASSPGVAGVGPYF.

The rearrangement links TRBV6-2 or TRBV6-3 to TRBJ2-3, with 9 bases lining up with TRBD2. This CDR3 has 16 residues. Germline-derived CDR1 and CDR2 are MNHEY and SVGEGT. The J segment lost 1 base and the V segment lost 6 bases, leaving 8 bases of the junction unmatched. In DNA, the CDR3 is TGTGCCAGCAGCCCTTTGGCTAGCGGGGGCACAGATACGCAGTATTTT. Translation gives CASSPLASGGTDTQYF.

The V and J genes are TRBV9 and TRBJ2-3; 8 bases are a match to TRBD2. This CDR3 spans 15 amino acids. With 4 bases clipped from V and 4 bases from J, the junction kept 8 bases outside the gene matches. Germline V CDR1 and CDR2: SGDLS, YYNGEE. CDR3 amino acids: CASSPPGGHADTQYF. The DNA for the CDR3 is TGTGCCAGCAGCCCGCCGGGAGGGCATGCAGATACGCAGTATTTT.

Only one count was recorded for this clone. The CDR3 DNA is TGTGCCAGTAGTGTGGCTATACAGGGGACCTATGGCTACACCTTC. This codes for CASSVAIQGTYGYTF. This chain connects TRBV19 to TRBJ1-2; 7 nucleotides align to TRBD1. J gave up 4 bases and V 5 bases, and 10 bases lay outside the gene matches. The CDR3 runs 15 residues. Germline CDR1 LNHDA, CDR2 SQIVND (reference sequence).